The entry below gives a single T cell receptor (beta chain) sequence along with its context. Antigen: not known. Data came from immunoSEQ multiplex PCR; TCRdb stores just in-frame clones and leaves some out. Of about 280,000 clones in the sample, about 86% were seen once. The source of the sample is a study of cytomegalovirus exposure and HLA in healthy donors. Study-wide context: The same platform as the approximately 670 first-cohort repertoires was used for the 120 validation repertoires, a later analysis reported. Study-wide results and limits: Confirmation was obtained in vitro that three CMV-associated chains are specific for CMV antigens. Altogether, around 160 TCR beta chains were recorded as cytomegalovirus-associated.

CDR1 and CDR2 (germline): ENHRY, SYGVKD. The CDR3 is made up of 16 amino acids. V was clipped by 0 bases and J by 0 bases, with 10 bases between them. This receptor was identified in a woman aged 18-29 years in good health and CMV-seronegative. The rearrangement joins TRBV10-3 to TRBJ2-3; weak D call: TRBD2 (6 bases). Sequencing used PBMCs. The CDR3 DNA is TGTGCCATCAGTGAGTCGATTAGCGGAAGCACAGATACGCAGTATTTT. Protein product: CAISESISGSTDTQYF.